The T cell receptor beta chain under discussion was sequenced for a study of beta chain features in type 1 diabetes. General study points: Type 1 diabetes patients showed a moderate but significant shortening of TCRB CDR3s in all four CD4+ subsets.

In its sample, this clone was seen a few times. Its antigen is not identified. The V and J ends lost 1 base and 10 bases respectively, with 8 bases between them. This CDR3 has 11 residues. CDR1 is SEHNR and CDR2 is FQNEAQ in the germline V gene (reference sequence). The entirety of the isolated RNA underwent reverse transcription, so expressed TCRB transcripts were sequenced. Using immunoSEQ multiplex PCR, the repertoire was profiled, and TCRdb retains in-frame clones only, with some absent. Among about 220,000 clones listed, 9.5% to 13% were seen once. This receptor was taken from a man aged 18-30 years in good health. The chain joins TRBV7-9 to TRBJ2-7; D uncertain. Specimen: central memory CD4+ T cells from blood. CDR3 residues: CASSLGAGQYF. CDR3 bases: TGTGCCAGCAGCTTAGGGGCCGGTCAGTACTTC.